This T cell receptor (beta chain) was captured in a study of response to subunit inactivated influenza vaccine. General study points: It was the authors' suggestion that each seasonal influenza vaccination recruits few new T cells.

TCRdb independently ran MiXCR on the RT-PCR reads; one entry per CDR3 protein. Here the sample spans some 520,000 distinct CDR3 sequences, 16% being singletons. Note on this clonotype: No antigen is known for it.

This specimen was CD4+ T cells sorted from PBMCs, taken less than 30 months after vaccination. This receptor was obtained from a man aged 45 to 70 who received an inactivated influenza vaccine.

The chain's CDR3 is CASSLLSIGAVRSMGQYF. The CDR3 bases are TGTGCCAGCAGCTTGTTAAGTATCGGGGCGGTGCGTTCGATGGGCCAGTACTTC. This chain joins TRBV5-6 and TRBJ2-5; D possibly matches TRBD1 or TRBD2 (5 bases each). The CDR3 extends over 18 amino acids. V dropped 1 base and J dropped 10 bases, with 29 bases sitting between them. CDR1 SGHDT and CDR2 YYEEEE come from the germline V gene.